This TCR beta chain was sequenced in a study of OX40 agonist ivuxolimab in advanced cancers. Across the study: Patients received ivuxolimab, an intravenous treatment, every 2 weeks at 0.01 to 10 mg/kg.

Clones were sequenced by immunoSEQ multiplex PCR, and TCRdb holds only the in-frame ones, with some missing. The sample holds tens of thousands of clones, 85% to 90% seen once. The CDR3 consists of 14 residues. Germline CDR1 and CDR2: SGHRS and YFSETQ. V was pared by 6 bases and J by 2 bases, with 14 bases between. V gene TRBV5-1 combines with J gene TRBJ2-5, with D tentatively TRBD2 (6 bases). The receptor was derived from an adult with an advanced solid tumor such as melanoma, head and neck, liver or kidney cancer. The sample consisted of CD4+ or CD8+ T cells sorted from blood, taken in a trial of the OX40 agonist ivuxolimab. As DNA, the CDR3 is TGCGCCAGCACCCCGACTGCGGGGCAAGAGACCCAGTACTTC. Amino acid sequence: CASTPTAGQETQYF.